A selection of T cell receptor beta chains follows, all from one sample in a study of identical twins. In TCRdb, the 5' RACE reads were re-called with MiXCR into one record per CDR3 protein. In the table there are about 220,000 distinct CDR3 sequences, about 6.7% of which are singletons. The same specimen was also included in a second study, on T cells expressing NK-cell markers.

The sequencing input was CD8+ T cells sorted from blood. The receptors shown here come from a woman under 30 in good health. The CDR3 runs from the conserved cysteine through the conserved F or W. The D gene is left open where the match is weak. The listing skips clone size in some rows; elsewhere it reads once, few, many or a size class.

d_call	v_call	j_call	clone_size	cdr3_aa	cdr3_nt
-	TRBV7-9	TRBJ2-2	few	CASSFRTQGFGELFF	TGTGCCAGCAGCTTCCGGACCCAAGGTTTCGGGGAGCTGTTTTTT
TRBD2	TRBV19	TRBJ2-7	-	CASSSAGLAINEQYF	TGTGCCAGTAGTTCCGCGGGACTAGCGATTAACGAGCAGTACTTC
TRBD2	TRBV11-2	TRBJ2-7	few	CASSFGTSPYEQYF	TGTGCCAGCAGCTTCGGGACTAGCCCCTACGAGCAGTACTTC
-	TRBV6-1	TRBJ1-1	few	CASWIGMNTEAFF	TGTGCCAGTTGGATTGGGATGAACACTGAAGCTTTCTTT
TRBD2	TRBV29-1	TRBJ2-5	many	CSVEMREWEKETQYF	TGCAGCGTTGAAATGCGGGAGTGGGAAAAAGAGACCCAGTACTTC
-	TRBV5-6	TRBJ1-1	many	CASSGGRAGTEAFF	TGTGCCAGCAGCGGAGGGCGGGCGGGAACTGAAGCTTTCTTT
-	TRBV15	TRBJ2-5	few	CATSRDWSRTDEGTQYF	TGTGCCACCAGCAGAGATTGGAGCCGAACTGACGAGGGGACCCAGTACTTC
-	TRBV5-6	TRBJ2-2	-	CASSFLGELFF	TGTGCCAGCAGCTTTCTCGGGGAGCTGTTTTTT
-	TRBV10-3	TRBJ2-7	-	CAISESVKTDYYEQYF	TGTGCCATCAGTGAGTCGGTGAAAACAGATTACTACGAGCAGTACTTC
TRBD2	TRBV25-1	TRBJ2-1	-	CASSEWGPSGSSGIEQFF	TGTGCCAGCAGTGAATGGGGGCCTAGCGGGAGTAGCGGTATAGAGCAGTTCTTC
-	TRBV6-5	TRBJ2-2	-	CASSYSLNTGELFF	TGTGCCAGCAGTTATAGCCTGAACACCGGGGAGCTGTTTTTT
-	TRBV5-5	TRBJ2-7	-	CASSFEWGLEDYEQYF	TGTGCCAGCAGCTTTGAGTGGGGCCTCGAAGACTACGAGCAGTACTTC
-	TRBV3-1	TRBJ2-1	many	CASSQTNEQFF	TGTGCCAGCAGCCAAACAAATGAGCAGTTCTTC
-	TRBV12-3/TRBV12-4	TRBJ1-5	-	CASSEEGRDNQPQHF	TGTGCCAGCAGTGAAGAGGGGCGCGACAATCAGCCCCAGCATTTT
-	TRBV20-1	TRBJ2-1	-	CSAVSYNEQFF	TGCAGTGCTGTCTCCTACAATGAGCAGTTCTTC
-	TRBV4-3	TRBJ2-3	-	CASSPGLLTDTQYF	TGCGCCAGCAGCCCCGGACTTCTCACAGATACGCAGTATTTT
TRBD2	TRBV12-3/TRBV12-4	TRBJ2-1	few	CASSYVPAGEFF	TGTGCCAGCAGTTACGTTCCCGCGGGGGAGTTCTTC
-	TRBV19	TRBJ2-7	few	CASSSALSYEQYF	TGTGCCAGTAGCTCGGCACTGTCCTACGAGCAGTACTTC
-	TRBV5-1	TRBJ2-6	many	CASSVAGLGGANVLTF	TGCGCCAGCAGCGTTGCAGGGCTAGGGGGGGCCAACGTCCTGACTTTC
-	TRBV6-1	TRBJ2-2	few	CASSAFNTGELFF	TGTGCCAGCAGTGCTTTTAACACCGGGGAGCTGTTTTTT
-	TRBV7-2	TRBJ2-7	few	CASSPSTDYEQYF	TGTGCCAGCAGCCCGAGTACGGACTACGAGCAGTACTTC
TRBD1	TRBV7-9	TRBJ1-1	many	CASSPGQMNTEAFF	TGTGCCAGCAGCCCGGGACAGATGAACACTGAAGCTTTCTTT
-	TRBV29-1	TRBJ2-1	many	CSVEGTEFPEGQFF	TGCAGCGTTGAAGGGACAGAGTTTCCCGAGGGGCAGTTCTTC
TRBD2	TRBV20-1	TRBJ2-3	-	CSAHPGTRLADTQYF	TGCAGTGCTCATCCCGGGACTAGGTTAGCAGATACGCAGTATTTT
TRBD2	TRBV5-1	TRBJ2-2	-	CASSPGTSGSNGELFF	TGCGCCAGCAGCCCTGGGACTAGCGGGAGCAACGGGGAGCTGTTTTTT
TRBD2	TRBV4-3	TRBJ2-1	-	CASSQGLTSGSYNEQFF	TGCGCCAGCAGCCAAGGCCTTACTAGCGGGTCCTACAATGAGCAGTTCTTC
-	TRBV21-1	TRBJ1-2	many	CASSKVPELGGYTF	TGTGCCAGCAGCAAAGTTCCGGAATTGGGCGGCTACACCTTC
-	TRBV16	TRBJ2-7	few	CASSQSGLSYEQYF	TGTGCCAGCAGCCAGTCCGGGCTTTCCTACGAGCAGTACTTC
-	TRBV27	TRBJ2-7	many	CASSLSGSRGYEQYF	TGTGCCAGCAGTTTATCCGGGTCGCGAGGTTACGAGCAGTACTTC